This entry lists 29 T cell receptor beta chains sequenced from one sample in a study of T cells in Graves' hyperthyroidism and ophthalmopathy. Researchers amplified the TCR beta CDR3 regions from RNA transcripts. Carried out on the TCR CDR3, a first-round RT-PCR used the HTBI primer set. TCRdb ran MiXCR on the multiplex PCR reads and lists one entry per CDR3 protein. The sample lists roughly 580,000 distinct CDR3 sequences; just over 45% were seen once. Material for sequencing was peripheral blood or thyroid tissue (not recorded which). The receptors originated from a woman in her late teens or twenties with Graves' hyperthyroidism.

On this clonotype: A much larger clone differs from this one at a single base, so this may be a read error. The CDR3 loop reads CRVEGDTGQETQYF. In DNA form, the CDR3 reads TGCAGGGTTGAAGGGGACACGGGTCAGGAGACCCAGTACTTC. V usage is TRBV29-1 and J usage is TRBJ2-5; D perhaps matches TRBD1 (6 bases). Germline-derived CDR1 and CDR2 are SQVTM and ANQGSEA. The length of the CDR3 is 14 residues.

On this clonotype itself: The junction departs from the called germline gene at one end, perhaps through a read error. J is TRBJ2-7 and V is TRBV4-1, with 7 nucleotides matching TRBD1. This CDR3 comprises 16 residues. Germline lookup yields CDR1 MGHRA and CDR2 YSYEKL. CDR3 sequence: CASSQDSETGWYEQYF. Here the CDR3 DNA reads TGTGCCAGCAGCCAAGATTCGGAGACAGGGTGGTACGAGCAGTACTTC.

This clonotype was counted at least ten times. The chain is built from TRBV13 and TRBJ1-3, with 10 bases that match TRBD1. The V and J ends lost 2 bases and 8 bases, in that order; junction bases with no gene match: 6. Germline V gene data show CDR1 as PRHDT and CDR2 as FYEKMQ (reference sequence). This CDR3 contains 15 residues. CDR3 in DNA: TGTGCCAGCAGCTTAAGTGGGACAGGGGTCCACACCATATATTTT. This gives the protein CASSLSGTGVHTIYF.

This clonotype was observed once. The rearrangement joins TRBV27 to TRBJ1-4, with TRBD1 as a possible D gene (6 bases). Trimming shortened V by 0 bases and J by 8 bases, and 10 bases separated the two germline ends. This CDR3 has 14 amino acids. Germline-derived CDR1 and CDR2 are MNHEY and SMNVEV (reference sequence). CDR3 amino acids: CASSLSWQGEKLFF. CDR3 nucleotide sequence: TGTGCCAGCAGTTTATCGTGGCAGGGGGAAAAACTGTTTTTT.

This clonotype was detected only a few times. This chain connects TRBV12-3 or TRBV12-4 to TRBJ1-2; D is perhaps TRBD1 (6 bases). V was pared by 8 bases and J by 6 bases, with 16 bases between. The CDR3 spans 13 residues. This chain's CDR3 is CASSANRAHGYTF. The DNA of the CDR3 is TGTGCCAGCTCAGCCAACAGGGCCCATGGCTACACCTTC.

As for this clonotype: Since a much larger clone is just one base distant, this may be a read error. The V and J genes are TRBV29-1 and TRBJ1-4; 7 bases agree with TRBD1. The CDR3 loop spans 15 amino acids. Losses at the gene ends were 6 bases for V and 8 bases for J; bases not matched to a gene: 15. In germline, CDR1 is SQVTM, CDR2 ANQGSEA. The CDR3 DNA reads as TGCAGCGTAAAGGACAGGCGGTCTGGAGGGGAAAAACTGTTTTTT. It encodes CSVKDRRSGGEKLFF.

Details on this clonotype: The CDR3 end shows no conserved phenylalanine or tryptophan, and so a read error is likely. The limits of the CDR3 on the DNA are not certain, so only TCRdb's listed CDR3 is given. This chain links TRBV20-1 with TRBJ2-5. The CDR3 is 8 residues long, ends included. The V gene's germline CDR1 is DFQATT and CDR2 SNEGSKA (reference sequence). This chain's CDR3 is CSARSRDI.

As for this clonotype: At one boundary the junction diverges from the germline segment, which might be a read error. The chain is built from TRBV24-1 and TRBJ2-5, with D maybe TRBD2 (6 bases). Germline CDR1 KGHDR, CDR2 SFDVKD. The CDR3 length is 15 residues. CDR3 coding DNA: TGTGCCACCAGTGATTCCGCGGGGTACCAAGAGGCCCAGTACTTC. It encodes CATSDSAGYQEAQYF.

This clonotype came up many times. The chain links TRBV7-9 to TRBJ1-5; D possibly corresponds to TRBD1 (5 bases). This CDR3 is 14 amino acids long. V shed 5 bases and J shed 4 bases, with 12 bases lying between them. Germline V gene sequence: CDR1 SEHNR, CDR2 FQNEAQ (reference sequence). The CDR3 sequence: CASSRLGGNQPQHF. CDR3 bases: TGTGCCAGCAGCCGCCTGGGGGGAAATCAGCCCCAGCATTTT.

This clonotype was observed at least ten times. V is TRBV25-1 and J is TRBJ1-2, with D hard to call. Per the germline V gene, CDR1 is MGHDK and CDR2 is SYGVNS. The CDR3 is 13 residues long. V was clipped by 2 bases and J by 2 bases, with 6 bases between them. The CDR3 sequence: CASSEHSNYGYTF. The CDR3 DNA sequence: TGTGCCAGCAGTGAACATTCCAACTATGGCTACACCTTC.

The V gene is TRBV6-1, the J gene TRBJ1-1; no firm D call. Germline V gene lookup returns CDR1 MNHNS and CDR2 SASEGT. This CDR3 comprises 13 residues. Trimming removed 8 bases from V and 1 base from J, with 11 bases in between. The CDR3 region has the DNA TGTGCCAGCTGCCGGGGATGGAACACTGAAGCTTTCTTT. Amino acids: CASCRGWNTEAFF.

This clonotype was seen repeatedly, ten times or more. The chain couples TRBV7-2 to TRBJ2-7; TRBD2 matches 10 bases. The J segment lost 1 base and the V segment lost 4 bases, leaving 1 base of the junction unmatched. The CDR3 runs 14 residues. Germline V lookup: CDR1 SGHTA, CDR2 FQGNSA. For the CDR3, the DNA is TGTGCCAGCAGCTCAGCGGGAGGGTCCTACGAGCAGTACTTC. Its protein product is CASSSAGGSYEQYF.

CDR3 amino acids: CASNLDEQETQYF. CDR3 in DNA: TGTGCCAGCAATTTGGACGAGCAAGAGACCCAGTACTTC. This chain joins TRBV7-2 and TRBJ2-5, with D hard to call. The V gene's germline CDR1 is SGHTA and CDR2 FQGNSA. V gave up 7 bases and J gave up 2 bases, with 11 bases separating them. This CDR3 contains 13 residues.

The V and J genes are TRBV20-1 and TRBJ1-6; maybe TRBD1 (5 bases). Trimming stripped 5 bases from V and 10 bases from J, with 12 bases between. The germline gives CDR1 DFQATT, CDR2 SNEGSKA (reference sequence). The CDR3 covers 12 residues. CDR3 sequence: CSAEGSASPLHF. In DNA form, the CDR3 reads TGCAGTGCTGAGGGGAGCGCCTCACCCCTCCACTTT.

This clonotype came up a few times. The junction departs from germline at one end; a sequencing error may be responsible. V and J are TRBV7-7 and TRBJ2-3; unclear D gene. From germline, CDR1 is SSHAT and CDR2 FNYEAQ (reference sequence). The CDR3 consists of 13 residues. CDR3 amino acids: CASSLEALDTQYF. DNA for the CDR3: TGTGCTAGCAGCTTAGAGGCCTTAGATACGCAGTATTTT.

The rearrangement uses TRBV6-5 and TRBJ2-3, with a weak D call TRBD2 (5 bases). The V end was cut by 0 bases, the J end by 1 base, with 23 bases between. Germline-derived CDR1 and CDR2 are MNHEY and SVGAGI. This CDR3 contains 20 residues. The CDR3 spells CASSYSIIPKADLGTDTQYF. The CDR3 DNA follows: TGTGCCAGCAGTTACTCGATTATCCCGAAAGCGGACTTGGGCACAGATACGCAGTATTTT.

This chain's CDR3 is CATSSYRDQETQYF. In nucleotides, the CDR3 is TGTGCCACCAGTTCATACCGGGACCAAGAGACCCAGTACTTC. The rearrangement uses TRBV24-1 and TRBJ2-5; D is unclear. The V and J ends lost 6 bases and 0 bases respectively, with 10 bases between them. The CDR3 is made up of 14 amino acids. Germline V gene data show CDR1 as KGHDR and CDR2 as SFDVKD.

With respect to this clonotype: Germline is not matched at one junction end, which may reflect a read error. The J gene is TRBJ1-4, the V gene TRBV25-1; no firm D call. The germline V gene encodes CDR1 MGHDK and CDR2 SYGVNS. The CDR3 has 10 residues. This CDR3 reads CASSELDRSF. Written as DNA, the CDR3 is TGTGCCAGCAGTGAATTGGACCGGTCCTTT.

As regards this clonotype: Compared with germline, one end of the junction differs, possibly owing to a read error. V is TRBV11-2 and J is TRBJ1-1; weak D call: TRBD1 (6 bases). Germline V CDR1 and CDR2: SGHAT, FQNNGV. The CDR3 has 17 amino acids. CDR3 nucleotides: TGTGCCAGCAGCTTCGCTCCACCACAGGGCGGAAACACTGAAGCTTTCTTC. It encodes CASSFAPPQGGNTEAFF.

This clonotype was seen many times. The genes are TRBV7-9 and TRBJ2-7; D possibly corresponds to TRBD1 (6 bases). CDR3 length equals 12 residues. V was clipped by 5 bases and J by 6 bases, with 11 bases between them. The V gene's germline CDR1 is SEHNR and CDR2 FQNEAQ (reference sequence). In nucleotides, the CDR3 is TGTGCCAGCAGCCAAACAGGGCGCGAGCAGTACTTC. Protein sequence: CASSQTGREQYF.

V usage is TRBV19 and J usage is TRBJ1-5; TRBD1 might be the D (6 bases). Looked up from germline, CDR1 is LNHDA and CDR2 is SQIVND (reference sequence). This CDR3 comprises 14 residues. V lost 9 bases to trimming and J lost 7 bases, with 19 bases between them. CDR3 nucleotide sequence: TGTGCCAGCAGGAGGGAGGGGGGGGACCAGCCCCAGCATTTT. Its translation is CASRREGGDQPQHF.

CDR3 loop: CATSDSDGVGTQHF. In nucleotides, the CDR3 is TGTGCCACCAGTGATTCGGACGGAGTGGGGACCCAGCATTTT. The genes are TRBV24-1 and TRBJ1-5; D gene ambiguous. Trimming removed 2 bases from V and 11 bases from J, with 15 bases in between. This CDR3 contains 14 residues. Germline-derived CDR1 and CDR2 are KGHDR and SFDVKD.

The chain links TRBV29-1 to TRBJ1-2, with no clear D. Between the trimmed V and J ends, which lost 6 bases and 2 bases, there was a span of 10 bases. Germline V gene sequence: CDR1 SQVTM, CDR2 ANQGSEA. This CDR3 region has 12 residues. CDR3 sequence: CSVDPENYGYTF. The CDR3 DNA reads as TGCAGCGTAGACCCGGAGAACTATGGCTACACCTTC.

This clonotype has ten or more counts. The genes are TRBV29-1 and TRBJ2-5; 7 bases map to TRBD1. Germline V lookup: CDR1 SQVTM, CDR2 ANQGSEA. The CDR3 contains 13 residues. V was pared by 7 bases and J by 5 bases, with 10 bases of the junction left unmatched. CDR3 nucleotides: TGCAGCGCCACCGACAGGGTCCCCGAGACCCAGTACTTC. This encodes CSATDRVPETQYF.

The chain combines TRBV5-1 with TRBJ2-5, with TRBD2 matching over 8 bases. This CDR3 region has 16 residues. Germline loops: CDR1 SGHRS, CDR2 YFSETQ. Losses at the gene ends were 0 bases for V and 1 base for J; bases not matched to a gene: 5. The CDR3 DNA follows: TGCGCCAGCAGCTTGGCGCTAGCGGGCTTCCAAGAGACCCAGTACTTC. This codes for CASSLALAGFQETQYF.

This clonotype was picked up many times. This sequence joins TRBV2 and TRBJ2-7; D gene ambiguous. Per germline, CDR1 SNHLY and CDR2 FYNNEI. CDR3 length: 11 amino acids. Trimming shortened V by 4 bases and J by 7 bases, and 8 bases separated the two germline ends. The CDR3 here is CASSGVGEQYF. CDR3 coding DNA: TGTGCCAGCAGTGGGGTCGGGGAGCAGTACTTC.

This clonotype was recorded once. The gene calls are TRBV10-3 and TRBJ2-2, with 8 bases aligning to TRBD2. The length of the CDR3 is 14 residues. In germline, CDR1 is ENHRY, CDR2 SYGVKD. The ends lost 4 bases at V and 7 bases at J; junction bases unmatched: 5. CDR3 sequence (DNA): TGTGCCATCAGTGGTGCGGGGGGCGTCGGGGAGCTGTTTTTT. Its protein product is CAISGAGGVGELFF.

The chain has TRBV7-2 and TRBJ2-5, with 13 bases lining up with TRBD2. J lost 3 bases, V lost 0 bases, and 4 bases had no gene match. The germline CDR1 and CDR2 sequences are SGHTA and FQGNSA. The CDR3 extends over 17 amino acids. DNA for the CDR3: TGTGCCAGCAGCTTAGCGGCCGGGACTAGCGGGAAAGAGACCCAGTACTTC. This sequence encodes CASSLAAGTSGKETQYF.

The chain links TRBV7-9 to TRBJ1-1; no reliable D call. The germline V gene encodes CDR1 SEHNR and CDR2 FQNEAQ (reference sequence). The CDR3 totals 13 residues. V was trimmed by 2 bases and J by 3 bases, leaving 7 bases between them. CDR3 DNA sequence: TGTGCCAGCAGCTTATCGCGTCACACTGAAGCTTTCTTT. Its protein is CASSLSRHTEAFF. The complete variable domain, with remaining parts taken from reference TRBV7-9 and TRBJ1-1, reads DTGVSQNPRHKITKRGQNVTFRCDPISEHNRLYWYRQTLGQGPEFLTYFQNEAQLEKSRLLSDRFSAERPKGSFSTLEIQRTEQGDSAMYLCASSLSRHTEAFFGQGTRLTVV.